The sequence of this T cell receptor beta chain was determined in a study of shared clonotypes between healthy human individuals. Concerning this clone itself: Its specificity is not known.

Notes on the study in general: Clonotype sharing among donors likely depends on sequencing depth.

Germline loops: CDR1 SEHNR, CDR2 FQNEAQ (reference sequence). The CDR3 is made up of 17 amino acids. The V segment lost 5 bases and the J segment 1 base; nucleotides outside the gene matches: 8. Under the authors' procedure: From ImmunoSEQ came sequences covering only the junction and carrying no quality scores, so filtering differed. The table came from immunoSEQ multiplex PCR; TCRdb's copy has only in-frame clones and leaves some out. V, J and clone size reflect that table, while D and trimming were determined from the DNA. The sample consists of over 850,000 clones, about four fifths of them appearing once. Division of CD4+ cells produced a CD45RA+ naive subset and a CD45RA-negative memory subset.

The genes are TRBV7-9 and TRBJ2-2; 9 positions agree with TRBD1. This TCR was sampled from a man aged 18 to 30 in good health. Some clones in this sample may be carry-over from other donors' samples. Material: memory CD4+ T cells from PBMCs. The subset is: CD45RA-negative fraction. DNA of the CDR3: TGTGCCAGCAGCCGGAGTGGGACAGGGCTGAACACCGGGGAGCTGTTTTTT. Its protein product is CASSRSGTGLNTGELFF.